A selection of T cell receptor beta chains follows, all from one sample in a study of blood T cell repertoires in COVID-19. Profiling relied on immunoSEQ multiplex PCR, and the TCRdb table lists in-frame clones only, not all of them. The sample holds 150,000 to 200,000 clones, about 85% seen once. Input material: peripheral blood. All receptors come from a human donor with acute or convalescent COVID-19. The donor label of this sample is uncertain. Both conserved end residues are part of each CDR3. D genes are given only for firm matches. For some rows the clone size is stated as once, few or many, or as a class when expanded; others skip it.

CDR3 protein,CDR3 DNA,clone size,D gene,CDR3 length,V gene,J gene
CASSRGTGGTSGNTIYF,TGTGCCAGCAGCAGGGGGACAGGGGGCACCTCTGGAAACACCATATATTTT,.,TRBD1,17,TRBV5-4,TRBJ1-3
CASSDPFLNQPQHF,TGCGCCAGCAGTGATCCCTTCTTAAATCAGCCCCAGCATTTT,few,.,14,TRBV10-2,TRBJ1-5
CASSQESPDNYNSPLHF,TGCGCCAGCAGCCAAGAAAGCCCGGACAACTATAATTCACCCCTCCACTTT,few,.,17,TRBV4-1,TRBJ1-6
CASSYSSGFDYGYTF,TGTGCCAGCAGTTACTCGTCAGGGTTCGACTATGGCTACACCTTC,.,.,15,TRBV6-5,TRBJ1-2
CASSFFGLAGYNEQFF,TGCGCCAGCAGCTTCTTTGGACTAGCGGGGTACAATGAGCAGTTCTTC,.,TRBD2,16,TRBV5-1,TRBJ2-1
CAISEQGATEAFF,TGTGCCATCAGTGAACAGGGGGCCACTGAAGCTTTCTTT,.,TRBD1,13,TRBV10-3,TRBJ1-1
CASRTGPVGDTIYF,TGTGCCAGCCGGACAGGCCCTGTCGGAGACACCATATATTTT,.,TRBD1,14,TRBV19,TRBJ1-3
CASGQASAKNIQYF,TGTGCCAGCGGACAGGCTTCGGCCAAAAACATTCAGTACTTC,.,TRBD1,14,TRBV19,TRBJ2-4
CASSQTDRGLGNTIYF,TGTGCCAGCAGCCAAACAGACAGGGGGCTTGGAAACACCATATATTTT,.,TRBD1,16,TRBV3-1/TRBV3-2,TRBJ1-3
CASSPSQGKNSPLHF,TGCGCCAGCAGCCCCTCCCAGGGGAAAAATTCACCCCTCCACTTT,.,.,15,TRBV10-2,TRBJ1-6
CASSRVGNQPQHF,TGTGCCAGCAGCAGGGTTGGCAATCAGCCCCAGCATTTT,.,.,13,TRBV27,TRBJ1-5
CASGRPGTVAFF,TGTGCCAGCGGGAGACCGGGCACTGTCGCTTTCTTT,.,.,12,TRBV11-3,TRBJ1-1
CASSGAGRTSNTEAFF,TGTGCCAGCAGCGGGGCGGGACGAACATCGAACACTGAAGCTTTCTTT,.,.,16,TRBV5-6,TRBJ1-1
CSASTSAAGTDTQYF,TGCAGTGCTAGTACATCGGCCGCGGGCACAGATACGCAGTATTTT,.,.,15,TRBV20-1,TRBJ2-3
CATVGQIGSGEQYF,TGTGCCACCGTGGGACAGATCGGTTCCGGCGAGCAGTACTTC,.,TRBD1,14,TRBV10-3,TRBJ2-7
CATQGAGANVLTF,TGTGCCACTCAGGGGGCTGGGGCCAACGTCCTGACTTTC,.,TRBD1,13,TRBV24-1,TRBJ2-6
CASSFPGVPLHF,TGTGCCAGCAGCTTTCCCGGGGTGCCCCTCCACTTT,.,.,12,TRBV13,TRBJ1-6
CAIRDQETQYF,TGTGCCATCCGGGACCAAGAGACCCAGTACTTC,.,.,11,TRBV2,TRBJ2-5
CAATGGSNYGYTF,TGTGCCGCGACGGGGGGCAGTAACTATGGCTACACCTTC,.,.,13,TRBV6-5,TRBJ1-2
CASHRQGLSNEQFF,TGCGCCAGTCACCGACAGGGATTAAGCAATGAGCAGTTCTTC,.,TRBD1,14,TRBV5-1,TRBJ2-1
CALKPGQWNTEAFF,TGTGCCTTGAAGCCGGGACAATGGAACACTGAAGCTTTCTTT,.,.,14,TRBV30,TRBJ1-1
CASSTSGLRAETYTF,TGTGCCAGCAGCACTTCGGGACTGCGGGCTGAGACCTACACCTTC,.,.,15,TRBV5-5,TRBJ1-2
CASSQHGQGVKLFF,TGTGCCAGCAGCCAACATGGACAGGGTGTAAAACTGTTTTTT,.,TRBD1,14,TRBV3-1/TRBV3-2,TRBJ1-4
CASSRVGTGSDGELFF,TGTGCCAGCAGTCGGGTAGGGACAGGGAGCGACGGGGAGCTGTTTTTT,.,TRBD1,16,TRBV6-6,TRBJ2-2
CASSSWGELQPQHF,TGTGCCAGCAGCTCCTGGGGGGAGCTACAGCCCCAGCATTTT,.,.,14,TRBV5-6,TRBJ1-5
CASSKNQGLSNQPQHF,TGTGCCAGCAGCAAAAACCAGGGGTTGAGCAATCAGCCCCAGCATTTT,.,.,16,TRBV7-8,TRBJ1-5
CASSMSFPYGYTF,TGTGCCAGTAGTATGTCATTCCCCTATGGCTACACCTTC,once,.,13,TRBV19,TRBJ1-2
CATSRDPRGSGSYNSPLHF,TGTGCCACCAGCAGAGATCCCAGGGGCAGTGGTTCCTATAATTCACCCCTCCACTTT,once,.,19,TRBV15,TRBJ1-6
CASSQTTRGSAGNTIYF,TGCGCCAGCAGCCAGACAACCAGGGGTTCGGCTGGAAACACCATATATTTT,.,.,17,TRBV4-3,TRBJ1-3
CASSQGRTSGGTSNTGELFF,TGCGCCAGCAGCCAAGGAAGGACTAGCGGGGGGACTTCGAACACCGGGGAGCTGTTTTTT,.,TRBD2,20,TRBV4-3,TRBJ2-2
CASGLGEGAEAFF,TGTGCTAGTGGTTTGGGCGAGGGGGCTGAAGCTTTCTTT,.,.,13,TRBV12-5,TRBJ1-1
CAWGRTGGNEKLFF,TGTGCCTGGGGGAGGACAGGGGGTAATGAAAAACTGTTTTTT,.,TRBD1,14,TRBV30,TRBJ1-4
CASSPDRDNYGYTF,TGTGCCAGCAGCCCTGACAGGGACAACTATGGCTACACCTTC,.,TRBD1,14,TRBV5-4,TRBJ1-2
CASSQGQGDSPLHF,TGTGCCAGCAGTCAAGGACAGGGAGATTCACCCCTCCACTTT,.,TRBD1,14,TRBV6-2/TRBV6-3,TRBJ1-6
CASSYGTETGNTIYF,TGTGCCAGCAGTTACGGGACAGAAACTGGAAACACCATATATTTT,.,TRBD1,15,TRBV6-5,TRBJ1-3
CAWSLDQYTEAFF,TGTGCCTGGAGTCTAGACCAATACACTGAAGCTTTCTTT,few,.,13,TRBV30,TRBJ1-1
CASSPNAAPRADTQYF,TGCGCCAGCAGCCCTAACGCCGCCCCGAGGGCAGATACGCAGTATTTT,.,.,16,TRBV5-1,TRBJ2-3
CASSYSGGVGNSPLHF,TGTGCCAGCAGTTATAGTGGGGGGGTGGGTAATTCACCCCTCCACTTT,.,.,16,TRBV6-5,TRBJ1-6
CASSQPPGTEAFF,TGCGCCAGCAGCCAACCCCCGGGCACTGAAGCTTTCTTT,once,.,13,TRBV5-1,TRBJ1-1
CASSRTVGNTIYF,TGTGCCAGCAGCCGGACAGTGGGGAACACCATATATTTT,once,.,13,TRBV3-1/TRBV3-2,TRBJ1-3
CASSSAQVAEKLFF,TGTGCCAGTAGTAGCGCCCAGGTGGCGGAAAAACTGTTTTTT,.,.,14,TRBV19,TRBJ1-4
CSASTASGNTIYF,TGCAGTGCTAGTACAGCCAGCGGAAACACCATATATTTT,.,.,13,TRBV20-1,TRBJ1-3
CASSLASGGKVGEQYF,TGTGCCAGCAGCTTAGCGAGCGGGGGCAAGGTGGGCGAGCAGTACTTC,.,TRBD2,16,TRBV7-6,TRBJ2-7
CASRTGGRAFF,TGTGCCAGCAGGACAGGGGGCAGAGCTTTCTTT,.,TRBD1,11,TRBV28,TRBJ1-1
CASIGEETQYF,TGTGCCAGCATTGGAGAAGAGACCCAGTACTTC,.,.,11,TRBV2,TRBJ2-5
CASSLRDRVDEQYF,TGTGCCAGCTCACTTCGGGACAGGGTAGACGAGCAGTACTTC,.,TRBD1,14,TRBV18,TRBJ2-7
CASSSRTERNTIYF,TGTGCCAGCAGCTCTCGGACAGAGCGAAACACCATATATTTT,.,.,14,TRBV11-3,TRBJ1-3
CASSLAGGGTGLQPQHF,TGTGCCAGCAGCTTGGCCGGTGGGGGGACAGGTCTGCAGCCCCAGCATTTT,.,TRBD1,17,TRBV5-6,TRBJ1-5
CASSPPGGLGNYEQYF,TGTGCCAGCTCACCACCGGGGGGATTGGGAAACTACGAGCAGTACTTC,few,.,16,TRBV18,TRBJ2-7
CASSEDMEIGPLHF,TGTGCCAGCAGTGAGGACATGGAAATTGGTCCCCTCCACTTT,.,.,14,TRBV2,TRBJ1-6
CASSEHRGGNSPLHF,TGTGCCAGCAGTGAACACAGGGGGGGGAATTCACCCCTCCACTTT,.,TRBD1,15,TRBV6-1,TRBJ1-6
CASSILAYEQYF,TGTGCCAGCAGCATACTAGCCTACGAGCAGTACTTC,.,.,12,TRBV5-5,TRBJ2-7
CASSQALSTLSYNEQFF,TGTGCCAGCAGCCAAGCCCTGTCTACCCTCTCCTACAATGAGCAGTTCTTC,once,.,17,TRBV3-1/TRBV3-2,TRBJ2-1
CASSSLGQGRTEAFF,TGTGCCAGCAGTTCCCTTGGACAGGGGAGGACTGAAGCTTTCTTT,.,TRBD1,15,TRBV6-5,TRBJ1-1